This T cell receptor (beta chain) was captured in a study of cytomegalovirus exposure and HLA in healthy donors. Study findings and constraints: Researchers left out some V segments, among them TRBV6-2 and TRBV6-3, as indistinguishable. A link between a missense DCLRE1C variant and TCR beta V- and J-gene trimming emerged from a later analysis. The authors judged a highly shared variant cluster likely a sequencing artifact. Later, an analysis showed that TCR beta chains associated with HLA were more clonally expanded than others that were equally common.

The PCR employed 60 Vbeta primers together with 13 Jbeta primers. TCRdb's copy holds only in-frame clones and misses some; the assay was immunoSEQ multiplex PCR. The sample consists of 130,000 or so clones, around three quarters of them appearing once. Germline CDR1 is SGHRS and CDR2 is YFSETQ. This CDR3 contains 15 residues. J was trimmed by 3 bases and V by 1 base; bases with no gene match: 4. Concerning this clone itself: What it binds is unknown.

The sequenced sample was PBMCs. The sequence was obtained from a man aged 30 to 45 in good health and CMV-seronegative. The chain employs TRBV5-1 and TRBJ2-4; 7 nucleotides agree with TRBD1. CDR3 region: CASSLRTGDKNIQYF. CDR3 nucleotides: TGCGCCAGCAGCTTGAGGACAGGAGACAAAAACATTCAGTACTTC.